The rows below give T cell receptor beta chains drawn from one sample of a study of OX40 agonist ivuxolimab in advanced cancers. Profiling relied on immunoSEQ multiplex PCR, and the TCRdb table lists in-frame clones only, not all of them. The sample consists of tens of thousands of clones, 80% to 95% of them appearing once. The sequencing used CD4+ or CD8+ T cells sorted from blood, collected in a trial of the OX40 agonist ivuxolimab. The receptors here all came from an adult with an advanced solid tumor such as melanoma, head and neck, liver or kidney cancer. Each CDR3 is given with its conserved first and last residue. A D gene is named only where the DNA matches it firmly. Clone size is stated in some rows and not others, as once, few, many or a class when expanded.

v_gene,d_gene,abundance,j_gene,CDR3aa
TRBV5-5,.,.,TRBJ1-2,CASSGTLYGYTF
TRBV28,.,few,TRBJ1-2,CASSLSWNRGYTF
TRBV7-3,.,.,TRBJ2-5,CASSRDRTQETQYF
TRBV11-2,.,medium-sized,TRBJ1-5,CASSLDPVQPQHF
TRBV9,TRBD2,.,TRBJ2-5,CASSPGGTLSTQYF
TRBV29-1,.,.,TRBJ2-7,CSVEIRGSSYEQYF
TRBV2,TRBD1,once,TRBJ1-2,CASSSGGDYGYTF
TRBV11-2,.,.,TRBJ1-4,CASSLAGREMEKLFF
TRBV2,TRBD1,medium-sized,TRBJ2-2,CATQQGATTGELFF
TRBV19,TRBD1,.,TRBJ2-3,CASNPQGFGTDTQYF
TRBV7-9,.,.,TRBJ1-2,CASSLFHYGYTF
TRBV4-3,.,.,TRBJ1-4,CASSQEGGAGEKLFF
TRBV18,TRBD1,.,TRBJ2-1,CASSSSDRKGNEQFF
TRBV19,TRBD1,.,TRBJ1-4,CASSPIPGQGNEKLFF
TRBV19,TRBD2,.,TRBJ2-1,CASSISLSGSSYNEQFF
TRBV27,.,.,TRBJ2-2,CASWTAGVTGELFF
TRBV5-1,.,.,TRBJ2-6,CASSSEGAGANVLTF
TRBV10-3,TRBD2,few,TRBJ2-1,CAISDTSAIDNEQFF